The 17 T cell receptor beta chains reported below all come from one sample, sequenced in a study of blood T cell repertoires in COVID-19. TCRdb keeps only in-frame clones here, not all; method: immunoSEQ multiplex PCR. The repertoire holds roughly 290,000 clones, 90% seen once, with 1.5% to 2% in the top ten. The sample taken for sequencing was PBMCs or T cells enriched from blood (not recorded which). These receptors originate from a woman younger than 35 with acute COVID-19.

This clone was counted a single time. The sample holds other DNA sequences that translate to the same CDR3. This sequence joins TRBV18 and TRBJ2-1; TRBD2 aligns across 12 bases. This CDR3 region has 17 residues. Germline V gene lookup returns CDR1 KGHSH and CDR2 LQKENI. V lost 0 bases, J lost 4 bases, and 4 bases stayed unmatched. The CDR3 reads CASSPPGLAGGYNEQFF. The CDR3 DNA sequence: TGTGCCAGCTCACCACCGGGACTAGCGGGCGGGTACAATGAGCAGTTCTTC.

The chain carries TRBV9 and TRBJ2-2, with D perhaps matching TRBD1 (6 bases). The CDR3 spans 14 residues. Trimming took 0 bases from V and 6 from J, leaving 9 bases between them. Germline assignment: CDR1 SGDLS and CDR2 YYNGEE. The CDR3 spells CASSVVSGAGELFF. CDR3 sequence (DNA): TGTGCCAGCAGCGTAGTGTCAGGGGCCGGGGAGCTGTTTTTT.

V gene TRBV19 combines with J gene TRBJ1-5; perhaps TRBD1 as D (6 bases). V lost 0 bases, J lost 3 bases, and 12 bases lay in between. This CDR3 is 16 amino acids long. Germline lookup yields CDR1 LNHDA and CDR2 SQIVND (reference sequence). The CDR3 is CASSIDQGGPNQPQHF. CDR3 DNA: TGTGCCAGTAGTATAGATCAAGGGGGTCCCAATCAGCCCCAGCATTTT. Complete variable domain (other parts from reference TRBV19 and TRBJ1-5): DGGITQSPKYLFRKEGQNVTLSCEQNLNHDAMYWYRQDPGQGLRLIYYSQIVNDFQKGDIAEGYSVSREKKESFPLTVTSAQKNPTAFYLCASSIDQGGPNQPQHFGDGTRLSIL.

This chain links TRBV11-2 with TRBJ2-2; 7 bases are a match to TRBD2. The CDR3 is 17 amino acids. V trimming: 2 bases; J trimming: 3 bases; junction bases outside the gene matches: 9. Germline V gives CDR1 SGHAT, CDR2 FQNNGV. CDR3 bases: TGTGCCAGCAGCTTATGGCTGTGGGGGGGACACACCGGGGAGCTGTTTTTT. This translates into CASSLWLWGGHTGELFF.

This sequence joins TRBV5-5 and TRBJ2-7; 8 nucleotides match TRBD2. Germline CDR1 SGHKS, CDR2 YYEKEE (reference sequence). This CDR3 region has 14 residues. V shed 6 bases, J shed 0 bases, and the junction held 5 bases outside the gene matches. DNA of the CDR3: TGTGCCAGCAAAATAGCGGGGAGCTCCTACGAGCAGTACTTC. As protein: CASKIAGSSYEQYF.

The rearrangement uses TRBV19 and TRBJ2-7, with D tentatively TRBD2 (6 bases). The V end lost 5 bases, the J end lost 0 bases, and 14 bases lay between the germline ends. Germline assignment: CDR1 LNHDA and CDR2 SQIVND (reference sequence). CDR3 size: 15 residues. The DNA of the CDR3 is TGTGCCAGTAGTGGGGACTTCCTAAGCTCCTACGAGCAGTACTTC. This encodes CASSGDFLSSYEQYF.

This rearrangement joins TRBV10-1 to TRBJ1-2; D is uncertain. Deletions cut 2 bases from V and 4 bases from J, with 8 bases between. CDR3 length equals 13 residues. Per germline, CDR1 WNHNN and CDR2 SYGVQD (reference sequence). Here the CDR3 reads CASSEGVSYGYTF. As DNA, the CDR3 is TGCGCCAGCAGTGAGGGAGTCAGCTATGGCTACACCTTC.

The chain recombines TRBV4-1 with TRBJ2-1; 9 bases map to TRBD1. CDR1 is MGHRA and CDR2 is YSYEKL in the germline V gene. CDR3 length: 16 residues. V gave up 8 bases and J gave up 2 bases; unmatched junction bases: 10. The DNA of the CDR3 is TGCGCCAGCCGCACTAGGACAGGGGCTACCTACAATGAGCAGTTCTTC. It encodes CASRTRTGATYNEQFF.

The CDR3 is CASSLSRGSSGNTIYF. CDR3 coding DNA: TGTGCCAGCAGTTTGAGCAGGGGATCCTCTGGAAACACCATATATTTT. The genes are TRBV28 and TRBJ1-3, with a weak D call TRBD1 (6 bases). CDR1 and CDR2 from the germline V gene are MDHEN and SYDVKM. The CDR3 sequence is 16 residues long. Trimming left V 3 bases short and J 0 bases short, with 12 bases between.

V is TRBV5-8 and J is TRBJ2-3; 9 bases are a match to TRBD2. CDR1 is SGHTS, CDR2 YDEGEE, per germline. V lost 3 bases, J lost 4 bases, and 15 bases stayed unmatched. This CDR3 comprises 18 residues. CDR3 protein: CASSSWGTVAGVADTQYF. CDR3 in DNA: TGTGCCAGCAGCTCATGGGGGACTGTAGCGGGAGTAGCAGATACGCAGTATTTT.

The gene calls are TRBV2 and TRBJ1-1, with TRBD1 matching over 7 bases. Germline CDR1 and CDR2: SNHLY and FYNNEI. With V trimmed by 6 bases and J by 3 bases, 10 bases remained unmatched. The CDR3 totals 15 residues. Here the CDR3 reads CASRADRAGDTEAFF. CDR3 bases: TGTGCCAGCAGAGCAGACAGGGCCGGAGACACTGAAGCTTTCTTT.

The J gene is TRBJ2-7, the V gene TRBV27, with TRBD1 identical over 11 bases. Germline V lookup: CDR1 MNHEY, CDR2 SMNVEV (reference sequence). This CDR3 spans 15 amino acids. The junction had 8 bases not matched to a gene; V was cut back by 5 bases and J by 5 bases. The CDR3 spells CASSRTRDRGDEQYF. CDR3 in DNA: TGTGCCAGCAGTAGAACCAGGGACAGGGGGGACGAGCAGTACTTC.

The chain joins TRBV9 to TRBJ2-7; no firm D call. This CDR3 has 13 amino acids. The V and J ends lost 0 bases and 3 bases respectively, with 7 bases between them. Germline V gene sequence: CDR1 SGDLS, CDR2 YYNGEE. The CDR3 DNA is TGTGCCAGCAGCGTAGTTCCCCACTACGAGCAGTACTTC. Protein product: CASSVVPHYEQYF. The entire variable domain, with the rest obtained from reference TRBV9 and TRBJ2-7, is as follows: DSGVTQTPKHLITATGQRVTLRCSPRSGDLSVYWYQQSLDQGLQFLIQYYNGEERAKGNILERFSAQQFPDLHSELNLSSLELGDSALYFCASSVVPHYEQYFGPGTRLTVT.

The V and J genes are TRBV3-1 (or the pseudogene TRBV3-2) and TRBJ2-1, with 10 bases aligning to TRBD2. Per the germline V gene, CDR1 is LGHDT and CDR2 is YNNKEL (reference sequence). CDR3 length: 17 residues. Losses at the gene ends were 2 bases for V and 8 bases for J; bases not matched to a gene: 12. CDR3 sequence reads: CASSQRLAGVLVHEQFF. The CDR3 DNA sequence: TGTGCCAGCAGCCAAAGGCTAGCGGGAGTCCTCGTCCATGAGCAGTTCTTC.

The chain employs TRBV7-9 and TRBJ2-3; TRBD2 agrees at 10 bases. The CDR3 is 17 residues long. With 4 bases clipped from V and 1 base from J, the junction kept 8 bases outside the gene matches. Germline V gene sequence: CDR1 SEHNR, CDR2 FQNEAQ (reference sequence). The CDR3 DNA sequence: TGTGCCAGCAGCTCCGTCATTACTAGCGGGGGCACAGATACGCAGTATTTT. This codes for CASSSVITSGGTDTQYF. The whole variable domain, remainder taken from reference TRBV7-9 and TRBJ2-3, is DTGVSQNPRHKITKRGQNVTFRCDPISEHNRLYWYRQTLGQGPEFLTYFQNEAQLEKSRLLSDRFSAERPKGSFSTLEIQRTEQGDSAMYLCASSSVITSGGTDTQYFGPGTRLTVL.

The V and J genes are TRBV6-5 and TRBJ2-7, with 9 bases lining up with TRBD1. Germline V gene sequence: CDR1 MNHEY, CDR2 SVGAGI. Unmatched junction bases numbered 11, after V lost 6 bases and J lost 5 bases. This CDR3 comprises 15 residues. The CDR3 DNA follows: TGTGCCAGCAGAATTAGGACAGGGGTTGGCGACGAGCAGTACTTC. It is translated as CASRIRTGVGDEQYF.

The chain has TRBV29-1 and TRBJ2-7, with D unresolved. CDR3 size: 13 residues. In germline, CDR1 is SQVTM, CDR2 ANQGSEA. Trimming left V 4 bases short and J 0 bases short, with 10 bases between. The CDR3 sequence is CSVGDQYSYEQYF. The CDR3 nucleotides read TGCAGCGTTGGAGATCAGTACTCCTACGAGCAGTACTTC.